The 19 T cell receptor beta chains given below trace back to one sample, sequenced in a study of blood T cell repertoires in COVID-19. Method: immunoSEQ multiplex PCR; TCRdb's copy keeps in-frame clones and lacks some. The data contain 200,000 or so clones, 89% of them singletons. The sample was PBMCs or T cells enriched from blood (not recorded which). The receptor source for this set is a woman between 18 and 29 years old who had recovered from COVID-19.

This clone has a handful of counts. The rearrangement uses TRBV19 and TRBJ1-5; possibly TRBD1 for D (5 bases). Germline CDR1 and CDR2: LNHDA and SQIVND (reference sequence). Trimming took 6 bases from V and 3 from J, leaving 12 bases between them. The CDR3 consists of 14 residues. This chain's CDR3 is CASRTAQVNQPQHF. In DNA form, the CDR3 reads TGTGCCAGTAGGACAGCACAGGTCAATCAGCCCCAGCATTTT.

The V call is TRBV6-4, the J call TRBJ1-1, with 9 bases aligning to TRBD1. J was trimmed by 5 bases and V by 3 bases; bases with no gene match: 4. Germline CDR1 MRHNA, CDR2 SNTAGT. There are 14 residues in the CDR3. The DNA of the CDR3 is TGTGCCAGCAGTGAGGACAGGGGCTCGACTGAAGCTTTCTTT. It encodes CASSEDRGSTEAFF.

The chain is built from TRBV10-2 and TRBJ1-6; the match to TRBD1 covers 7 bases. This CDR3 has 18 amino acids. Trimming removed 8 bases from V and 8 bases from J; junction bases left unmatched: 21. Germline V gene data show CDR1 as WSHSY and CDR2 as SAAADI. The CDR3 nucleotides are TGCGCCAGCCAGTCGACTCTGACAGGGTGGATTTTGCATTCACCCCTCCACTTT. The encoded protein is CASQSTLTGWILHSPLHF.

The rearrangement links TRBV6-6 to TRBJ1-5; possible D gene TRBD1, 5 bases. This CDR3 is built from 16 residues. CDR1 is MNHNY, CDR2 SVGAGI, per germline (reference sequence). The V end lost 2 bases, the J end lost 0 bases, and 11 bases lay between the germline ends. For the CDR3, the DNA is TGTGCCAGCAGTTACGGGGGGGGATTTAGCAATCAGCCCCAGCATTTT. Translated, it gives CASSYGGGFSNQPQHF.

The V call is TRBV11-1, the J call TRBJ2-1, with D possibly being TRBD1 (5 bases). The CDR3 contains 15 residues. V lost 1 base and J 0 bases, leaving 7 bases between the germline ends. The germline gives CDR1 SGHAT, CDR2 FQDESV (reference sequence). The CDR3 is CASSLVRDSYNEQFF. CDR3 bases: TGTGCCAGCAGCTTAGTCAGGGACTCCTACAATGAGCAGTTCTTC. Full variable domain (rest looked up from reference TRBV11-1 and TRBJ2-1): EAEVAQSPRYKITEKSQAVAFWCDPISGHATLYWYRQILGQGPELLVQFQDESVVDDSQLPKDRFSAERLKGVDSTLKIQPAELGDSAMYLCASSLVRDSYNEQFFGPGTRLTVL.

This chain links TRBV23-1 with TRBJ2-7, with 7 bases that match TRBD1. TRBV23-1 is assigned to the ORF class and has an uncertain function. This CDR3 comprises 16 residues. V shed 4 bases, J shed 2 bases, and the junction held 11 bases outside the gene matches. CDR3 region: CASSPMDRRPAYEQYF. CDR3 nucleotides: TGCGCCAGCAGTCCGATGGACAGGCGGCCTGCCTACGAGCAGTACTTC.

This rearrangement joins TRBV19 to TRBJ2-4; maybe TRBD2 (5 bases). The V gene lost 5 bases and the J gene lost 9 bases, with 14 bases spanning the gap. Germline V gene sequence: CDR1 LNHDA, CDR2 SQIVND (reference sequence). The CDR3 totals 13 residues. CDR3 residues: CASSPTPAGIQYF. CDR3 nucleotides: TGTGCCAGTAGTCCAACCCCGGCGGGCATTCAGTACTTC. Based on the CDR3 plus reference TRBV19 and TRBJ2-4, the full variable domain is DGGITQSPKYLFRKEGQNVTLSCEQNLNHDAMYWYRQDPGQGLRLIYYSQIVNDFQKGDIAEGYSVSREKKESFPLTVTSAQKNPTAFYLCASSPTPAGIQYFGAGTRLSVL.

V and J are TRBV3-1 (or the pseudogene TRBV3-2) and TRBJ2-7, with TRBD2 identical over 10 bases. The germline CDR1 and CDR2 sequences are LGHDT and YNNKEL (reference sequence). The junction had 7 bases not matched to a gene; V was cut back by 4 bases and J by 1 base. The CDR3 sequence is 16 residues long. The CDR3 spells CASSLNSGGPSYEQYF. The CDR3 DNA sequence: TGTGCCAGCAGCCTCAATAGCGGGGGGCCTTCCTACGAGCAGTACTTC.

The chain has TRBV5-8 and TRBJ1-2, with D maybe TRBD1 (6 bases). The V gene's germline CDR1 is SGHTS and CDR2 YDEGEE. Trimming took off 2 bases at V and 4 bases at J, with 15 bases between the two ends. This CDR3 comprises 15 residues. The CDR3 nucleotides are TGTGCCAGCAGCTTCGGCTATTCACAGGGCTATGGCTACACCTTC. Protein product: CASSFGYSQGYGYTF.

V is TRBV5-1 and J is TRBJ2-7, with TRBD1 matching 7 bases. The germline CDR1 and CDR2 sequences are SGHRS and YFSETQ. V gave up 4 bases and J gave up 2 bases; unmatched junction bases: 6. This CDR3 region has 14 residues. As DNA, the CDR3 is TGCGCCAGCAGCCCAACAGGGGTTGCCTACGAGCAGTACTTC. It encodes CASSPTGVAYEQYF.

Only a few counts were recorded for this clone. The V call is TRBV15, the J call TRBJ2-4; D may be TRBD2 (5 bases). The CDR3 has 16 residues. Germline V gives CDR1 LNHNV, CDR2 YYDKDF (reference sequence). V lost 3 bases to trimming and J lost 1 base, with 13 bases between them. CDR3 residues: CATSRSGDVAKNIQYF. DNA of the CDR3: TGTGCCACCAGCAGGAGCGGTGACGTGGCCAAAAACATTCAGTACTTC.

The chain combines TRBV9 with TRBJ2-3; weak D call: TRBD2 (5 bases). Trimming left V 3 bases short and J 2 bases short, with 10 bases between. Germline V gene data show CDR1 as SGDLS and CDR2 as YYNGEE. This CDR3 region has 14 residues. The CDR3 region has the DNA TGTGCCAGCAGCGCAGGACTTTTCACAGATACGCAGTATTTT. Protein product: CASSAGLFTDTQYF.

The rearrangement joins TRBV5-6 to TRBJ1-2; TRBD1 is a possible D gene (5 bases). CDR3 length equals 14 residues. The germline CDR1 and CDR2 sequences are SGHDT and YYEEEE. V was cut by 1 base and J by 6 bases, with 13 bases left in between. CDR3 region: CASSLTGWVDGYTF. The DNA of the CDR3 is TGTGCCAGCAGCTTGACAGGTTGGGTTGATGGCTACACCTTC.

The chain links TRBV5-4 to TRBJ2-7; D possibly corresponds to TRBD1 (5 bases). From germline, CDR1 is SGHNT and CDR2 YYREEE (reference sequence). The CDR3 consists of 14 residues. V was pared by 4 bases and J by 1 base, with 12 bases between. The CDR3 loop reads CASSVDSGSYEQYF. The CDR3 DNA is TGTGCCAGCAGCGTCGACAGTGGTTCCTACGAGCAGTACTTC.

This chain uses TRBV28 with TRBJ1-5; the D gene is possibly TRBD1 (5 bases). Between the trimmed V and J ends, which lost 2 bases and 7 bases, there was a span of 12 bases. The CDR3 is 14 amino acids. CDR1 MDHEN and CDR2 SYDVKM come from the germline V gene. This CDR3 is CASSLHPTAQPQHF. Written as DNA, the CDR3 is TGTGCCAGCAGTTTACACCCGACAGCCCAGCCCCAGCATTTT.

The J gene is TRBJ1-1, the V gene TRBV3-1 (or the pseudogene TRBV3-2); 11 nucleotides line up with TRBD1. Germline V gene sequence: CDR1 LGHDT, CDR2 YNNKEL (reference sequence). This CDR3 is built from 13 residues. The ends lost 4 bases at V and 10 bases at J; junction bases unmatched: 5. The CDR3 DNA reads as TGTGCCAGCAGCCCCCGGGACAGGGGGGTAGCTTTCTTT. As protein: CASSPRDRGVAFF.

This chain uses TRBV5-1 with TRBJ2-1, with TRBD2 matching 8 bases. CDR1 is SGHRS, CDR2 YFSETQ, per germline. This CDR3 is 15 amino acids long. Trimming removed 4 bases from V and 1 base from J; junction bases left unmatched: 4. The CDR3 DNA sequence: TGCGCCAGCAGCCCGGGGGGGAGATCCTACAATGAGCAGTTCTTC. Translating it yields CASSPGGRSYNEQFF.

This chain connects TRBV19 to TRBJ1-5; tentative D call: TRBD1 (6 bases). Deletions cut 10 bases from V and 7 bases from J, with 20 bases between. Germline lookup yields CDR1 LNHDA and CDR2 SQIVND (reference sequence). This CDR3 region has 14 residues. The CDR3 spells CATGGHRELQPQHF. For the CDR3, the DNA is TGTGCCACCGGGGGGCACAGGGAATTGCAGCCCCAGCATTTT.

The CDR3 nucleotides are TGTGCCAGCAGTTTAACGAGGAACCAGCCCCAGCATTTT. Translated: CASSLTRNQPQHF. V gene TRBV28 combines with J gene TRBJ1-5; the D is unclear. This CDR3 has 13 residues. Deletions cut 2 bases from V and 7 bases from J, with 9 bases between. Germline assignment: CDR1 MDHEN and CDR2 SYDVKM.